The T cell receptor (beta chain) described here comes from a study of identical twins. CDR1 and CDR2 from the germline V gene are MRHNA and SNTAGT. This CDR3 region has 15 residues. The V gene lost 6 bases and the J gene lost 4 bases, with 18 bases spanning the gap. Using its own MiXCR run on the 5' RACE reads, TCRdb lists one record per CDR3 protein. The repertoire holds approximately 500,000 distinct CDR3 sequences, with roughly 24% as singletons. The donor group consisted entirely of healthy Caucasians. This clonotype was detected only a few times. This sample also appeared in a second study, on T cells expressing NK-cell markers. That study adds: The leading position in the CD3+CD56-NKG2C+ fraction of several donors also went to these clonotypes. Clones of NKG2C+ T cells that had expanded were of unclear HCMV specificity.

The sequence was collected from a woman aged 18 to 35 in good health. V and J are TRBV6-4 and TRBJ1-1; a weak D match, TRBD1 (5 bases). Sequenced input: CD4+ T cells sorted from blood. This chain's CDR3 is CASRPTGQGGTEAFF. The CDR3 DNA reads TGTGCCAGCAGGCCGACGGGCCAGGGAGGCACTGAAGCTTTCTTT.